Listed here are 30 T cell receptor beta chains from one sample, sequenced in a study of cytomegalovirus exposure and HLA in healthy donors. The primer mix had 60 Vbeta and 13 Jbeta primers. Method: immunoSEQ multiplex PCR; TCRdb's copy keeps in-frame clones and lacks some. The sample data list 150,000 to 200,000 clones. The sequenced sample consisted of PBMCs. The receptors here all came from a woman aged 60-70 years in good health and CMV-seronegative.

The rearrangement links TRBV10-2 to TRBJ1-1; 10 bases fit TRBD1. After removal of 3 bases from V and 1 base from J, the junction contained 2 bases not matched to a gene. The length of the CDR3 is 15 residues. The germline V gene has CDR1 WSHSY and CDR2 SAAADI. The CDR3 DNA sequence: TGCGCCAGCAGTGATCGGGACAGGGGGAACACTGAAGCTTTCTTT. Translated, it gives CASSDRDRGNTEAFF.

This chain joins TRBV11-2 and TRBJ1-1, with 10 bases aligning to TRBD1. Germline trimming cut 7 bases from V and 2 bases from J; bases unmatched to any gene: 7. The CDR3 has 15 amino acids. The germline gives CDR1 SGHAT, CDR2 FQNNGV. CDR3 region: CASTSGTGDNTEAFF. CDR3 in DNA: TGTGCCAGCACCTCCGGGACAGGGGATAACACTGAAGCTTTCTTT.

The chain uses TRBV6-5 and TRBJ1-1; possibly TRBD1 for D (6 bases). Between the trimmed V and J ends, which lost 5 bases and 5 bases, there was a span of 15 bases. This CDR3 contains 14 residues. The V gene's germline CDR1 is MNHEY and CDR2 SVGAGI. In nucleotides, the CDR3 is TGTGCCAGCAGTGCGACAGGTGGGGGTACTGAAGCTTTCTTT. Its translation is CASSATGGGTEAFF.

The chain couples TRBV29-1 to TRBJ1-4, with TRBD1 matching 8 bases. J was trimmed by 2 bases and V by 4 bases; bases with no gene match: 3. CDR1 and CDR2 (germline): SQVTM, ANQGSEA. The CDR3 loop spans 14 amino acids. CDR3 residues: CSVVRTGTNEKLFF. CDR3 DNA: TGCAGCGTTGTTCGGACAGGGACTAATGAAAAACTGTTTTTT.

The chain carries TRBV12-5 and TRBJ2-5; D remains ambiguous. Between the trimmed V and J ends, which lost 3 bases and 3 bases, there was a span of 5 bases. The CDR3 loop spans 12 amino acids. Germline values: CDR1 LGHNT, CDR2 FRNRAP. The CDR3 DNA sequence: TGTGCTAGTGGTTTTGCGGAAGAGACCCAGTACTTC. This gives the protein CASGFAEETQYF.

This sequence joins TRBV30 and TRBJ1-1; tentatively, D is TRBD1 (5 bases). Germline lookup yields CDR1 GTSNPN and CDR2 SVGIG (reference sequence). The ends were cut back, 2 bases at V and 3 bases at J, with 19 bases in the middle. CDR3 size: 16 residues. CDR3 coding DNA: TGTGCCTGGAGTACAGGCCAAGCAAGGTGGGACACTGAAGCTTTCTTT. Its translation is CAWSTGQARWDTEAFF.

The chain recombines TRBV6-6 with TRBJ2-3, with a possible D match to TRBD2 (5 bases). Germline CDR1 reads MNHNY; CDR2 reads SVGAGI (reference sequence). The CDR3 extends over 16 amino acids. The germline V and J ends were trimmed by 0 bases and 1 base, with 11 bases remaining between them. The CDR3 spells CASSYSSGVRTDTQYF. The DNA for the CDR3 is TGTGCCAGCAGTTACTCTTCCGGGGTTCGCACAGATACGCAGTATTTT.

The CDR3 DNA reads TGTGCCAGCAGCCGTAGATCCTTGAATCAGCCCCAGCATTTT. Its protein is CASSRRSLNQPQHF. The chain links TRBV5-6 to TRBJ1-5, with no clear D. Trimming removed 4 bases at V and 4 bases at J, with 12 bases between. Germline V gene data show CDR1 as SGHDT and CDR2 as YYEEEE. The CDR3 is 14 amino acids.

This rearrangement joins TRBV27 to TRBJ2-2; TRBD1 matches at 8 bases. The germline V gene encodes CDR1 MNHEY and CDR2 SMNVEV (reference sequence). V lost 6 bases and J lost 3; bases outside the gene matches: 6. This CDR3 contains 15 residues. The CDR3 here is CASRQGVGDTGELFF. The CDR3 bases are TGTGCCAGCAGACAGGGGGTCGGGGACACCGGGGAGCTGTTTTTT.

This sequence joins TRBV4-2 and TRBJ2-1; D not certain. V was shortened by 0 bases and J by 8 bases, with 17 bases between the two germline ends. The CDR3 totals 16 residues. Germline V gene sequence: CDR1 LGHNA, CDR2 YNFKEQ. The CDR3 coding sequence is TGTGCCAGCAGCCAAGAAACGCGGCAGAAGATTGATGAGCAGTTCTTC. Amino acids: CASSQETRQKIDEQFF.

The chain is built from TRBV2 and TRBJ1-6; TRBD1 aligns across 7 bases. The CDR3 has 15 residues. J lost 4 bases, V lost 6 bases, and 6 bases had no gene match. The germline V gene has CDR1 SNHLY and CDR2 FYNNEI. CDR3 in DNA: TGTGCCAGCAGGGGAAAACAGGGGTATAATTCACCCCTCCACTTT. Encoded protein: CASRGKQGYNSPLHF.

V and J are TRBV11-1 and TRBJ2-1, with TRBD2 matching over 13 bases. The CDR3 totals 16 residues. J gave up 6 bases and V 5 bases, and 7 bases lay outside the gene matches. The germline V gene encodes CDR1 SGHAT and CDR2 FQDESV (reference sequence). The DNA for the CDR3 is TGTGCCAGCAGCACTAGGACTAGCGGGAGTGTCAATGAGCAGTTCTTC. Amino acids: CASSTRTSGSVNEQFF.

This rearrangement joins TRBV20-1 to TRBJ1-1; D not certain. CDR1 is DFQATT and CDR2 is SNEGSKA in the germline V gene (reference sequence). Trimming cost V 7 bases and J 2 bases, with 8 bases left between them. CDR3 size: 11 residues. The CDR3 region is CSGWANTEAFF. The CDR3 DNA follows: TGCAGTGGGTGGGCTAACACTGAAGCTTTCTTT.

The V call is TRBV19, the J call TRBJ1-2; D might be TRBD1 (5 bases). The CDR3 has 15 residues. V lost 8 bases, J lost 4 bases, and 20 bases lay in between. Germline V gene lookup returns CDR1 LNHDA and CDR2 SQIVND (reference sequence). CDR3 amino acids: CASGGATYTGYGYTF. The DNA of the CDR3 is TGTGCCAGTGGCGGGGCGACATACACGGGCTATGGCTACACCTTC.

V and J are TRBV4-2 and TRBJ2-1; 8 nucleotides align to TRBD2. V lost 0 bases to trimming and J lost 5 bases; unmatched junction nucleotides: 9. CDR3 length equals 17 residues. The germline V gene encodes CDR1 LGHNA and CDR2 YNFKEQ. Here the CDR3 DNA reads TGTGCCAGCAGCCAAGATATTCGAGCGGGGGAGAACAATGAGCAGTTCTTC. Translating it yields CASSQDIRAGENNEQFF.

This chain links TRBV2 with TRBJ2-6; 12 bases fit TRBD1. V shed 4 bases, J shed 3 bases, and the junction held 1 base outside the gene matches. This CDR3 has 16 amino acids. Per germline, CDR1 SNHLY and CDR2 FYNNEI. The CDR3 sequence: CASSGDRGLGANVLTF. CDR3 DNA: TGTGCCAGCAGTGGGGACAGGGGGCTTGGGGCCAACGTCCTGACTTTC.

The chain is built from TRBV6-1 and TRBJ1-5; maybe TRBD1 (5 bases). Germline V gene sequence: CDR1 MNHNS, CDR2 SASEGT. CDR3 length: 15 amino acids. V was clipped by 7 bases and J by 6 bases, with 19 bases between them. CDR3 DNA: TGTGCCAGCAATTCGTGGGGGGTTAATCCTCAGCCCCAGCATTTT. Protein product: CASNSWGVNPQPQHF.

The chain has TRBV5-1 and TRBJ1-1; perhaps TRBD1 as D (5 bases). V was clipped by 3 bases and J by 1 base, with 7 bases between them. CDR3 length: 13 residues. Per germline, CDR1 SGHRS and CDR2 YFSETQ. The chain's CDR3 is CASSWGENTEAFF. CDR3 nucleotides: TGCGCCAGCAGCTGGGGGGAGAACACTGAAGCTTTCTTT.

This chain connects TRBV5-4 to TRBJ1-2; TRBD1 matches 12 bases. The CDR3 runs 16 residues. The trim removed 0 bases at V and 5 bases at J, leaving 5 bases unmatched. From germline, CDR1 is SGHNT and CDR2 YYREEE (reference sequence). CDR3 protein: CASSLGGTGGFYGYTF. CDR3 in DNA: TGTGCCAGCAGCTTGGGAGGGACAGGGGGCTTTTATGGCTACACCTTC.

This chain links TRBV5-4 with TRBJ2-2; 9 nucleotides agree with TRBD2. CDR3 size: 14 residues. Germline loops: CDR1 SGHNT, CDR2 YYREEE (reference sequence). The V gene end was trimmed by 3 bases and the J gene end by 7 bases; junction bases not matched to a gene: 4. CDR3 coding DNA: TGTGCCAGCAGCTCTTGGACTAGCGTCGGGGAGCTGTTTTTT. It is translated as CASSSWTSVGELFF. The variable domain in full, completed from reference TRBV5-4 and TRBJ2-2, reads ETGVTQSPTHLIKTRGQQVTLRCSSQSGHNTVSWYQQALGQGPQFIFQYYREEENGRGNFPPRFSGLQFPNYSSELNVNALELDDSALYLCASSSWTSVGELFFGEGSRLTVL.

CDR3 DNA: TGTGCCAGTAGGAGTTACGACAGGGACAGCGGCTACGAGCAGTACTTC. This translates into CASRSYDRDSGYEQYF. The chain recombines TRBV19 with TRBJ2-7; 7 bases map to TRBD1. This CDR3 comprises 16 residues. With V trimmed by 6 bases and J by 3 bases, 14 bases remained unmatched. Per germline, CDR1 LNHDA and CDR2 SQIVND (reference sequence).

This chain connects TRBV7-9 to TRBJ2-1; D may be TRBD2 (6 bases). V was clipped by 4 bases and J by 5 bases, with 15 bases between them. The V gene's germline CDR1 is SEHNR and CDR2 FQNEAQ (reference sequence). This CDR3 has 15 residues. CDR3 protein: CASSSTLGLHNEQFF. The CDR3 DNA reads TGTGCCAGCAGCTCCACCCTAGGACTACACAATGAGCAGTTCTTC.

This sequence joins TRBV16 and TRBJ2-5; 9 bases line up with TRBD1. The CDR3 sequence is 15 residues long. Looked up from germline, CDR1 is KGHSY and CDR2 is FQNENV. J gave up 4 bases and V 0 bases, and 3 bases lay outside the gene matches. CDR3 nucleotide sequence: TGTGCCAGCAGCCAATCGGGACAGGGTGCAGAGACCCAGTACTTC. It codes for CASSQSGQGAETQYF. Full variable domain (rest looked up from reference TRBV16 and TRBJ2-5): GEEVAQTPKHLVRGEGQKAKLYCAPIKGHSYVFWYQQVLKNEFKFLISFQNENVFDETGMPKERFSAKCLPNSPCSLEIQATKLEDSAVYFCASSQSGQGAETQYFGPGTRLLVL.

The chain is built from TRBV2 and TRBJ2-5; TRBD1 might be the D (5 bases). V gave up 4 bases and J gave up 5 bases, with 14 bases separating them. The CDR3 spans 14 residues. Germline-derived CDR1 and CDR2 are SNHLY and FYNNEI. This chain's CDR3 is CASSGTWGLETQYF. CDR3 bases: TGTGCCAGCAGTGGGACATGGGGTCTCGAGACCCAGTACTTC.

The J gene is TRBJ1-1, the V gene TRBV5-1, with 7 bases that match TRBD1. The CDR3 contains 11 residues. The germline CDR1 and CDR2 sequences are SGHRS and YFSETQ. The V segment lost 5 bases and the J segment 8 bases; nucleotides outside the gene matches: 3. The CDR3 DNA is TGCGCCAGCAGTACACAGGGGGAAGCTTTCTTT. It encodes CASSTQGEAFF.

The chain carries TRBV27 and TRBJ1-4; D remains ambiguous. The CDR3 consists of 16 residues. Trimming took 8 bases from V and 3 from J, leaving 19 bases between them. Per the germline V gene, CDR1 is MNHEY and CDR2 is SMNVEV (reference sequence). The chain's CDR3 is CASGNNGVVANEKLFF. The CDR3 DNA is TGTGCCAGCGGGAATAACGGGGTTGTGGCTAATGAAAAACTGTTTTTT.

The chain has TRBV18 and TRBJ1-2; 8 bases line up with TRBD1. V dropped 3 bases and J dropped 3; count of bases not matched to a gene: 3. There are 14 residues in the CDR3. Per germline, CDR1 KGHSH and CDR2 LQKENI. The CDR3 DNA sequence: TGTGCCAGCTCACCTCCAGGGGGCGACTATGGCTACACCTTC. It translates to CASSPPGGDYGYTF.

The chain has TRBV5-1 and TRBJ2-5; unclear D gene. Germline V CDR1 and CDR2: SGHRS, YFSETQ. The V gene lost 1 base and the J gene lost 5 bases, with 6 bases spanning the gap. The CDR3 consists of 12 residues. CDR3 nucleotide sequence: TGCGCCAGCAGCTTGTATTTGGAGACCCAGTACTTC. It codes for CASSLYLETQYF. Full variable domain (missing parts from reference TRBV5-1 and TRBJ2-5): KAGVTQTPRYLIKTRGQQVTLSCSPISGHRSVSWYQQTPGQGLQFLFEYFSETQRNKGNFPGRFSGRQFSNSRSEMNVSTLELGDSALYLCASSLYLETQYFGPGTRLLVL.

The V call is TRBV7-9, the J call TRBJ2-7, with 7 nucleotides matching TRBD1. The CDR3 has 15 amino acids. Trimming at V came to 1 base and at J to 2 bases, leaving 5 bases not matched to a gene. From germline, CDR1 is SEHNR and CDR2 FQNEAQ (reference sequence). CDR3 DNA sequence: TGTGCCAGCAGCTTAGGATCAGACAGGGCCTACGAGCAGTACTTC. Translating it yields CASSLGSDRAYEQYF.

The rearrangement joins TRBV25-1 to TRBJ2-5; D perhaps matches TRBD1 (5 bases). The CDR3 spans 15 residues. V dropped 5 bases and J dropped 0 bases, with 13 bases sitting between them. Per the germline V gene, CDR1 is MGHDK and CDR2 is SYGVNS. In DNA, the CDR3 is TGTGCCAGCAGTAGGGGTTCCCTGTACCAAGAGACCCAGTACTTC. As protein: CASSRGSLYQETQYF.